The 26 T cell receptor beta chains below come from one sample, sequenced in a study of blood T cell repertoires in COVID-19. TCRdb's copy holds only in-frame clones and misses some; the assay was immunoSEQ multiplex PCR. Among 150,000 to 200,000 clones listed, roughly 88% were seen once. Input material: peripheral blood. The receptors here all came from an elderly woman with acute or convalescent COVID-19.

This chain uses TRBV9 with TRBJ1-1; TRBD1 agrees at 7 bases. V dropped 0 bases and J dropped 6; count of bases not matched to a gene: 8. Germline CDR1 reads SGDLS; CDR2 reads YYNGEE. The CDR3 loop spans 15 amino acids. The CDR3 reads CASSVEGTEGSEAFF. The CDR3 nucleotides are TGTGCCAGCAGCGTAGAAGGGACAGAGGGGTCTGAAGCTTTCTTT.

The chain recombines TRBV7-6 with TRBJ2-3; 8 nucleotides agree with TRBD2. Germline-derived CDR1 and CDR2 are SGHVS and FNYEAQ. There are 16 residues in the CDR3. Trimming cost V 0 bases and J 4 bases; bases outside gene matches: 6. CDR3 nucleotides: TGTGCCAGCAGCTTAGCGACTAGCGTACAGGCAGATACGCAGTATTTT. Translating it yields CASSLATSVQADTQYF.

Notes on this clone: Given the absence of the conserved phenylalanine or tryptophan at the CDR3 end, a read error is likely. No DNA is shown, since the ends of the CDR3 on it are uncertain; the CDR3 is the one TCRdb lists. The chain has TRBV27 and TRBJ1-2; the D call in the table, TRBD1, was not verified against the DNA. Germline V gene sequence: CDR1 MNHEY, CDR2 SMNVEV (reference sequence). The CDR3 is 9 amino acids long, termini counted. CDR3 sequence: CASKIDRGL.

The gene calls are TRBV5-4 and TRBJ2-1; TRBD2 aligns across 13 bases. This CDR3 contains 17 residues. The V and J ends lost 3 bases and 12 bases, in that order; junction bases with no gene match: 15. Looked up from germline, CDR1 is SGHNT and CDR2 is YYREEE (reference sequence). CDR3 amino acids: CASSSTLTSGGPQGQFF. In nucleotides, the CDR3 is TGTGCCAGCAGCTCGACTTTGACTAGCGGGGGGCCCCAAGGGCAGTTCTTC.

V and J are TRBV7-6 and TRBJ2-5; no clear D. The CDR3 contains 11 residues. V gave up 5 bases and J gave up 3 bases, with 4 bases separating them. Germline V gene data show CDR1 as SGHVS and CDR2 as FNYEAQ. In DNA, the CDR3 is TGTGCCAGCAGCATCAAAGAGACCCAGTACTTC. Residues: CASSIKETQYF.

The chain uses TRBV19 and TRBJ1-2, with D uncertain. Germline lookup yields CDR1 LNHDA and CDR2 SQIVND (reference sequence). CDR3 length equals 11 residues. V was cut by 5 bases and J by 8 bases, with 9 bases left in between. The CDR3 reads CASSRLGGYTF. The DNA for the CDR3 is TGTGCCAGTAGTCGCCTTGGCGGCTACACCTTC.

The chain joins TRBV2 to TRBJ1-2; tentatively, D is TRBD1 (6 bases). Trimming took off 8 bases at V and 5 bases at J, with 12 bases between the two ends. This CDR3 is built from 12 residues. The germline V gene has CDR1 SNHLY and CDR2 FYNNEI. This CDR3 reads CASDRTGYGYTF. As DNA, the CDR3 is TGTGCCAGCGACAGGACTGGGTATGGCTACACCTTC.

J is TRBJ1-5 and V is TRBV5-5; 7 positions agree with TRBD1. Germline V gene sequence: CDR1 SGHKS, CDR2 YYEKEE (reference sequence). The CDR3 has 15 residues. The V segment lost 0 bases and the J segment 7 bases; nucleotides outside the gene matches: 7. The CDR3 coding sequence is TGTGCCAGCAGCTTGGCAGGGGGTGATGGCCAGCCCCAGCATTTT. This sequence encodes CASSLAGGDGQPQHF.

The rearrangement links TRBV4-3 to TRBJ1-2; no firm D call. V lost 1 base to trimming and J lost 5 bases, with 14 bases between them. Germline V gene lookup returns CDR1 LGHNA and CDR2 YSLEER. This CDR3 comprises 15 residues. The CDR3 DNA reads TGCGCCAGCAGCCAAGTCATAGAACTAGGGTATGGCTACACCTTC. It is translated as CASSQVIELGYGYTF.

V usage is TRBV12-3 or TRBV12-4 and J usage is TRBJ1-2, with D hard to call. This CDR3 is built from 13 residues. Between the trimmed V and J ends, which lost 7 bases and 3 bases, there was a span of 12 bases. The CDR3 DNA follows: TGTGCCAGCACCCCGTCGAGGGACTATGGCTACACCTTC. Its protein is CASTPSRDYGYTF.

The V gene is TRBV5-1, the J gene TRBJ1-1; 11 bases are a match to TRBD1. Trimming removed 0 bases from V and 4 bases from J; junction bases left unmatched: 8. Germline V gene lookup returns CDR1 SGHRS and CDR2 YFSETQ. This CDR3 comprises 17 residues. DNA of the CDR3: TGCGCCAGCAGCTTGGGGGACAGGGGGAGGTGGAGCACTGAAGCTTTCTTT. This gives the protein CASSLGDRGRWSTEAFF.

This chain connects TRBV18 to TRBJ2-6, with D maybe TRBD1 (6 bases). V was shortened by 6 bases and J by 4 bases, with 13 bases between the two germline ends. The CDR3 has 15 residues. Per the germline V gene, CDR1 is KGHSH and CDR2 is LQKENI. DNA for the CDR3: TGTGCCAGCTCTTACACAGGGACCGGGGCCAACGTCCTGACTTTC. Translating it yields CASSYTGTGANVLTF. Filled out from reference TRBV18 and TRBJ2-6, the complete variable domain reads NAGVMQNPRHLVRRRGQEARLRCSPMKGHSHVYWYRQLPEEGLKFMVYLQKENIIDESGMPKERFSAEFPKEGPSILRIQQVVRGDSAAYFCASSYTGTGANVLTFGAGSRLTVL.

The chain couples TRBV15 to TRBJ2-7, with 7 bases aligning to TRBD2. This CDR3 has 16 amino acids. V dropped 0 bases and J dropped 0; count of bases not matched to a gene: 5. Germline CDR1 reads LNHNV; CDR2 reads YYDKDF (reference sequence). CDR3 region: CATSRDVGGSSYEQYF. DNA of the CDR3: TGTGCCACCAGCAGAGATGTCGGGGGGAGCTCCTACGAGCAGTACTTC.

The chain carries TRBV19 and TRBJ1-2, with D tentatively TRBD1 (6 bases). Germline V gives CDR1 LNHDA, CDR2 SQIVND (reference sequence). Deletions cut 3 bases from V and 7 bases from J, with 12 bases between. The CDR3 is made up of 13 amino acids. CDR3 coding DNA: TGTGCCAGTAGTATCCCCGGACAGCGTGGCTACACCTTC. Its protein is CASSIPGQRGYTF.

This clone was picked up one time. This CDR3 reads CASSLVGRGKAGELFF. The CDR3 DNA reads as TGCGCCAGCAGCTTGGTTGGTCGGGGGAAAGCCGGGGAGCTGTTTTTT. The V and J genes are TRBV5-1 and TRBJ2-2, with a possible D match to TRBD2 (6 bases). Deletions cut 0 bases from V and 6 bases from J, with 15 bases between. CDR1 and CDR2 from the germline V gene are SGHRS and YFSETQ. This CDR3 has 16 residues.

The chain uses TRBV10-3 and TRBJ2-6; D ambiguous. The V gene lost 5 bases and the J gene lost 0 bases, with 11 bases spanning the gap. The CDR3 runs 16 residues. The germline gives CDR1 ENHRY, CDR2 SYGVKD. CDR3 coding DNA: TGTGCCATCAGTTCCTCATCAGGCTCTGGGGCCAACGTCCTGACTTTC. Protein sequence: CAISSSSGSGANVLTF.

This sequence joins TRBV30 and TRBJ2-1, with 8 nucleotides matching TRBD2. V lost 0 bases to trimming and J lost 5 bases; unmatched junction nucleotides: 6. The CDR3 spans 15 residues. Looked up from germline, CDR1 is GTSNPN and CDR2 is SVGIG (reference sequence). CDR3 in DNA: TGTGCCTGGAGTGTACGGAGCGGGAGCAACAATGAGCAGTTCTTC. Translation gives CAWSVRSGSNNEQFF.

V gene TRBV5-6 combines with J gene TRBJ2-2, with 11 bases that match TRBD1. This CDR3 contains 16 residues. J was trimmed by 3 bases and V by 2 bases; bases with no gene match: 3. Germline V gene data show CDR1 as SGHDT and CDR2 as YYEEEE. Here the CDR3 reads CASSFGQGADTGELFF. In nucleotides, the CDR3 is TGTGCCAGCAGCTTCGGACAGGGGGCGGACACCGGGGAGCTGTTTTTT. Full variable domain (rest looked up from reference TRBV5-6 and TRBJ2-2): DAGVTQSPTHLIKTRGQQVTLRCSPKSGHDTVSWYQQALGQGPQFIFQYYEEEERQRGNFPDRFSGHQFPNYSSELNVNALLLGDSALYLCASSFGQGADTGELFFGEGSRLTVL.

The chain joins TRBV1 to TRBJ2-1; TRBD2 is the table's D call and was not checked against the DNA. TRBV1 is labeled a pseudogene. This CDR3 is 16 amino acids long. CDR3 sequence reads: CTSSQATSGGVDEQFF. CDR3 DNA: TGCACCAGCAGCCAAGCGACTAGCGGGGGGGTCGATGAGCAGTTCTTC.

The chain couples TRBV29-1 to TRBJ2-7; D might be TRBD1 (5 bases). Germline V gives CDR1 SQVTM, CDR2 ANQGSEA. Trimming shortened V by 4 bases and J by 6 bases, and 10 bases separated the two germline ends. The CDR3 covers 11 residues. The CDR3 sequence: CSVAVRGEQYF. CDR3 DNA: TGCAGCGTTGCTGTTAGGGGCGAGCAGTACTTC.

V is TRBV5-4 and J is TRBJ2-1; TRBD2 aligns across 16 bases. The CDR3 consists of 18 residues. V was clipped by 5 bases and J by 0 bases; unmatched bases: 5. Per germline, CDR1 SGHNT and CDR2 YYREEE (reference sequence). The CDR3 is CASRGGLAGGVSYNEQFF. The CDR3, as DNA: TGTGCCAGCAGGGGGGGACTAGCGGGAGGGGTCTCCTACAATGAGCAGTTCTTC.

The genes are TRBV12-5 and TRBJ1-2; D may be TRBD1 (5 bases). The V gene lost 0 bases and the J gene lost 6 bases, with 17 bases spanning the gap. Germline V CDR1 and CDR2: LGHNT, FRNRAP. There are 16 residues in the CDR3. The CDR3 spells CASGLVLSGGGNGYTF. In nucleotides, the CDR3 is TGTGCTAGTGGTTTGGTCCTAAGCGGGGGAGGAAATGGCTACACCTTC.

The chain joins TRBV4-1 to TRBJ2-1; tentatively, D is TRBD1 (6 bases). Per the germline V gene, CDR1 is MGHRA and CDR2 is YSYEKL. The length of the CDR3 is 16 residues. The V end lost 6 bases, the J end lost 2 bases, and 17 bases lay between the germline ends. CDR3 loop: CASSLGSGDAYNEQFF. The CDR3 coding sequence is TGCGCCAGCAGTCTCGGCTCAGGGGATGCCTACAATGAGCAGTTCTTC.

In this sample, this clone turned up once. J is TRBJ2-7 and V is TRBV6-2 or TRBV6-3; 14 bases match TRBD2. The junction had 8 bases not matched to a gene; V was cut back by 5 bases and J by 8 bases. This CDR3 is 15 amino acids long. CDR1 MNHEY and CDR2 SVGEGT come from the germline V gene. The CDR3 region is CASSGGGLAGAKQYF. In DNA form, the CDR3 reads TGTGCCAGCAGTGGCGGGGGACTAGCGGGGGCGAAGCAGTACTTC.

This chain uses TRBV5-1 with TRBJ1-1, with D tentatively TRBD1 (5 bases). Germline V gives CDR1 SGHRS, CDR2 YFSETQ. The CDR3 totals 19 residues. V was trimmed by 4 bases and J by 0 bases, leaving 25 bases between them. In DNA form, the CDR3 reads TGCGCCAGCAGCCTAAACCAAGGAGCAGGGCTAATGGTGAACACTGAAGCTTTCTTT. Its protein is CASSLNQGAGLMVNTEAFF.

The J gene is TRBJ2-2, the V gene TRBV5-8, with D possibly being TRBD1 (7 bases). This CDR3 is built from 15 residues. The ends were cut back, 5 bases at V and 6 bases at J, with 17 bases in the middle. The V gene's germline CDR1 is SGHTS and CDR2 YDEGEE. This CDR3 is CASRDFWRGPGELFF. The CDR3 DNA sequence: TGTGCCAGCAGGGATTTTTGGAGGGGGCCCGGGGAGCTGTTTTTT.